This T cell receptor beta chain is from a study of patients and donors after allogeneic stem cell transplantation. This clonotype has at least ten counts. Looked up from germline, CDR1 is SGHTA and CDR2 is FQGNSA. Trimming took off 5 bases at V and 4 bases at J, with 15 bases between the two ends. The CDR3 contains 15 residues. A single record per CDR3 protein comes from TCRdb applying MiXCR to the RT-PCR reads. The sample carries about a million distinct CDR3 sequences, over 15% recorded once. The sequenced material came from blood, either unsorted or a sorted T cell fraction (not recorded which). The TCR was taken from a human donor who was either an allogeneic HSCT recipient or a stem cell or donor lymphocyte infusion donor (not recorded which). It is not recorded whose cells these are; they may come from a transplant donor. This chain links TRBV7-2 with TRBJ1-5; D is ambiguous. The CDR3 reads CASSDSPGRNQPQHF. DNA of the CDR3: TGTGCCAGCAGCGATAGTCCGGGTAGGAATCAGCCCCAGCATTTT.